This TCR beta chain was documented in a study of immune heterogeneity within non-small cell lung tumors. It was a multiplex PCR that amplified TCR beta CDR3, with 32 V and 13 J primers. In TCRdb, the multiplex PCR reads were re-called with MiXCR into one record per CDR3 protein. The sample has approximately 4,200 distinct CDR3 sequences, more than 20% seen once. This clonotype was detected only a few times. No antigen is known for it. Bulk tumor gDNA, 600 ng per sample, served as the TCR template. Primary tumors were biopsied several times each, far apart, intraoperatively. Samples came from untreated patients having curative surgery for newly diagnosed non-small cell lung cancer. General study findings and limits: Recurring identical dominant CDR3 beta clonotypes were observed across tumor sites within a patient, together with site-unique high-frequency clones.

Germline values: CDR1 GTSNPN, CDR2 SVGIG (reference sequence). The ends lost 2 bases at V and 4 bases at J; junction bases unmatched: 7. This CDR3 region has 16 residues. This chain connects TRBV30 to TRBJ2-2; 10 bases agree with TRBD2. The receptor was derived from a man in his sixties with non-small cell lung cancer. The sequenced material came from lung tumor tissue. CDR3: CAWSFSAGGVTGELFF. DNA of the CDR3: TGTGCCTGGAGTTTCTCAGCGGGGGGGGTCACCGGGGAGCTGTTTTTT.